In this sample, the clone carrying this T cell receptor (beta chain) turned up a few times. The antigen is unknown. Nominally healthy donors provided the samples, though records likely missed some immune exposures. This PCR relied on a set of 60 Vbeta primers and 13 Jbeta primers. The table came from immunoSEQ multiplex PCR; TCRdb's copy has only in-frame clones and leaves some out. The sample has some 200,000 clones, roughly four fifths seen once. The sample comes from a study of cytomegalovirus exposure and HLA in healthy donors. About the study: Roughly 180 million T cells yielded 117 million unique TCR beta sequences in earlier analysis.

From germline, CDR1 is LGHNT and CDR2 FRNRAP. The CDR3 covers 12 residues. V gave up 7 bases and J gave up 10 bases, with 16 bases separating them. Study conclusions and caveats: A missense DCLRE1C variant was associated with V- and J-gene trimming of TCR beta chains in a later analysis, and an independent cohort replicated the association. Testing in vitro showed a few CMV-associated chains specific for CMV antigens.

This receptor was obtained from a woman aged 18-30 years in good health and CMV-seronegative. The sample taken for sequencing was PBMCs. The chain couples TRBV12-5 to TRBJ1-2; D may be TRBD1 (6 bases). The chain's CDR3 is CASEDSEEDYTF. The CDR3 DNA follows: TGTGCTAGTGAGGACAGTGAAGAGGACTACACCTTC.